Sequencing of this T cell receptor beta chain was carried out in a study of tumor-infiltrating lymphocytes in oesophageal squamous cell carcinoma. The germline CDR1 and CDR2 sequences are SGHVT and SQSDAQ. The CDR3 is 18 amino acids. J lost 0 bases, V lost 3 bases, and 10 bases had no gene match. TCRdb re-derived calls from the PCR reads in MiXCR, one entry per CDR3 protein. The sample contains 9,500 to 11,000 distinct CDR3 sequences, roughly 53% of which appear only once. The chain has TRBV7-4 and TRBJ2-1, with 8 bases aligning to TRBD2. Sequencing was carried out using esophageal tumor tissue. The TCR was taken from a female donor with esophageal squamous cell carcinoma. Here the CDR3 DNA reads TGTGCCAGCAGCTTGGGTCGGACTAGCAGAAGCTCCTACAATGAGCAGTTCTTC. This encodes CASSLGRTSRSSYNEQFF.